One sample yielded the 27 T cell receptor beta chains listed below, sequenced in a study of early T cells in non-severe SARS-CoV-2 infection. TCRdb re-called the 5' RACE reads with MiXCR, one entry per CDR3 protein. The sample lists about 60,000 distinct CDR3 sequences, 20% occurring once. The material was whole blood, obtained at baseline. These receptors all come from an adult who was a healthcare worker with PCR-confirmed SARS-CoV-2 infection or an uninfected control (not recorded which).

This clonotype turned up a few times. The rearrangement links TRBV6-2 or TRBV6-3 to TRBJ2-5; a weak D match, TRBD2 (7 bases). This CDR3 spans 14 amino acids. Looked up from germline, CDR1 is MNHEY and CDR2 is SVGEGT. V lost 1 base and J 5 bases, leaving 11 bases between the germline ends. For the CDR3, the DNA is TGTGCCAGCAGTTACTTATCGGGGGGCGAGACCCAGTACTTC. Translation gives CASSYLSGGETQYF.

This clonotype was observed a handful of times. The J gene is TRBJ2-7, the V gene TRBV23-1; TRBD1 matches at 11 bases. TRBV23-1 carries the ORF label, with uncertain function. V gave up 8 bases and J gave up 4 bases; unmatched junction bases: 4. The CDR3 totals 13 residues. The CDR3: CASGQGALYEQYF. CDR3 DNA: TGCGCCAGCGGACAGGGGGCCCTTTACGAGCAGTACTTC.

This clonotype turned up a few times. The V gene is TRBV5-1, the J gene TRBJ1-1; D remains ambiguous. CDR3 size: 15 residues. Germline-derived CDR1 and CDR2 are SGHRS and YFSETQ. Trimming stripped 0 bases from V and 0 bases from J, with 9 bases between. The CDR3 sequence is CASSLEPAMNTEAFF. CDR3 DNA sequence: TGCGCCAGCAGCTTGGAGCCCGCGATGAACACTGAAGCTTTCTTT.

V is TRBV27 and J is TRBJ2-3; 10 bases are a match to TRBD2. V trimming: 6 bases; J trimming: 4 bases; junction bases outside the gene matches: 1. CDR1 is MNHEY and CDR2 is SMNVEV in the germline V gene (reference sequence). The CDR3 runs to 13 residues. For the CDR3, the DNA is TGTGCCAGCAGGAGCGGGGGGGCAGATACGCAGTATTTT. This sequence encodes CASRSGGADTQYF.

This clonotype was seen at least ten times. CDR3 sequence reads: CSVARGLVMNTEAFF. CDR3 in DNA: TGCAGCGTTGCTCGTGGCTTGGTTATGAACACTGAAGCTTTCTTT. The chain recombines TRBV29-1 with TRBJ1-1; no firm D call. Germline V gene data show CDR1 as SQVTM and CDR2 as ANQGSEA. CDR3 length equals 15 residues. Trimming stripped 4 bases from V and 0 bases from J, with 15 bases between.

The chain links TRBV9 to TRBJ2-7; 9 bases map to TRBD2. V was clipped by 0 bases and J by 7 bases; unmatched bases: 5. CDR1 SGDLS and CDR2 YYNGEE come from the germline V gene. This CDR3 has 14 residues. The CDR3 nucleotides are TGTGCCAGCAGCGTAGGCCTAGCGGGGAGAGAGCAGTACTTC. Its protein product is CASSVGLAGREQYF.

The chain combines TRBV7-3 with TRBJ2-5, with D tentatively TRBD1 or TRBD2 (7 bases each). Trimming pared 3 bases from V and 5 bases from J, leaving 10 bases between. CDR1 and CDR2 from the germline V gene are SGHTA and FQGTGA. This CDR3 has 13 residues. The CDR3 sequence: CASSFRGGETQYF. CDR3 nucleotide sequence: TGTGCCAGCAGCTTCAGGGGGGGTGAGACCCAGTACTTC.

This clonotype was observed at least ten times. The chain joins TRBV29-1 to TRBJ2-3, with D maybe TRBD1 (6 bases). V shed 5 bases and J shed 2 bases, with 11 bases lying between them. Germline loops: CDR1 SQVTM, CDR2 ANQGSEA. The CDR3 has 13 residues. CDR3 in DNA: TGCAGCGTTAGGACAGTTCTCACAGATACGCAGTATTTT. Translation gives CSVRTVLTDTQYF.

J is TRBJ2-3 and V is TRBV10-3; D may be TRBD2 (6 bases). Germline CDR1 and CDR2: ENHRY and SYGVKD. Trimming removed 3 bases at V and 11 bases at J, with 9 bases between. CDR3 length equals 11 residues. The CDR3 DNA reads TGTGCCATCAGTGACGGGGGAGGGCAGTATTTT. Its translation: CAISDGGGQYF.

This chain links TRBV29-1 with TRBJ1-1; TRBD1 is a possible D gene (5 bases). This CDR3 is built from 14 residues. CDR1 and CDR2 from the germline V gene are SQVTM and ANQGSEA. The V gene lost 0 bases and the J gene lost 1 base, with 9 bases spanning the gap. The CDR3 DNA reads TGCAGCGTTGAAGATCTGGGGCGGAACACTGAAGCTTTCTTT. It encodes CSVEDLGRNTEAFF.

CDR3 residues: CASSQTDRYNEKLFF. CDR3 bases: TGTGCCAGTAGTCAAACGGACAGGTATAATGAAAAACTGTTTTTT. The rearrangement uses TRBV19 and TRBJ1-4; 7 nucleotides line up with TRBD1. V lost 5 bases and J lost 4; bases outside the gene matches: 7. Germline V gene sequence: CDR1 LNHDA, CDR2 SQIVND (reference sequence). The CDR3 is 15 residues long.

This clonotype turned up a few times. This chain joins TRBV18 and TRBJ2-3; D unclear. Germline V lookup: CDR1 KGHSH, CDR2 LQKENI. The CDR3 sequence is 13 residues long. V was pared by 6 bases and J by 3 bases, with 10 bases between. CDR3 sequence (DNA): TGTGCCAGCTCCCGGGCCGGTACAGATACGCAGTATTTT. This translates into CASSRAGTDTQYF. The full variable domain, its missing parts supplied by reference TRBV18 and TRBJ2-3, is NAGVMQNPRHLVRRRGQEARLRCSPMKGHSHVYWYRQLPEEGLKFMVYLQKENIIDESGMPKERFSAEFPKEGPSILRIQQVVRGDSAAYFCASSRAGTDTQYFGPGTRLTVL.

V and J are TRBV5-1 and TRBJ2-6; D remains ambiguous. This CDR3 has 17 amino acids. Germline-derived CDR1 and CDR2 are SGHRS and YFSETQ. Trimming shortened V by 1 base and J by 0 bases, and 11 bases separated the two germline ends. CDR3 sequence: CASSLNSVSSGANVLTF. CDR3 nucleotide sequence: TGCGCCAGCAGCTTGAACAGTGTTAGCTCTGGGGCCAACGTCCTGACTTTC. Using reference TRBV5-1 and TRBJ2-6 for the parts outside the CDR3, the full variable domain is KAGVTQTPRYLIKTRGQQVTLSCSPISGHRSVSWYQQTPGQGLQFLFEYFSETQRNKGNFPGRFSGRQFSNSRSEMNVSTLELGDSALYLCASSLNSVSSGANVLTFGAGSRLTVL.

The chain employs TRBV13 and TRBJ2-1, with TRBD2 matching 12 bases. V shed 4 bases, J shed 7 bases, and the junction held 5 bases outside the gene matches. This CDR3 has 15 amino acids. The germline gives CDR1 PRHDT, CDR2 FYEKMQ (reference sequence). Written as DNA, the CDR3 is TGTGCCAGCAGCTCCCCTAGCGGGGGGGCGAATGAGCAGTTCTTC. It codes for CASSSPSGGANEQFF. The full variable domain, in which reference TRBV13 and TRBJ2-1 provide the parts outside the CDR3, is AAGVIQSPRHLIKEKRETATLKCYPIPRHDTVYWYQQGPGQDPQFLISFYEKMQSDKGSIPDRFSAQQFSDYHSELNMSSLELGDSALYFCASSSPSGGANEQFFGPGTRLTVL.

This clonotype was picked up a small number of times. The CDR3 nucleotides are TGCGCCAGCAGCCAACAGGACAGCTCCTACGAGCAGTACTTC. Its translation is CASSQQDSSYEQYF. The rearrangement uses TRBV4-1 and TRBJ2-7; D perhaps matches TRBD1 (6 bases). Trimming cost V 2 bases and J 0 bases, with 8 bases left between them. Germline V gene sequence: CDR1 MGHRA, CDR2 YSYEKL. The CDR3 spans 14 residues.

A few counts support this clonotype. The chain recombines TRBV2 with TRBJ2-3, with a possible D match to TRBD2 (5 bases). Germline V gene sequence: CDR1 SNHLY, CDR2 FYNNEI. V was pared by 0 bases and J by 13 bases, with 17 bases between. The CDR3 covers 14 residues. CDR3 loop: CASSEALRGTREYF. The CDR3 DNA reads as TGTGCCAGCAGTGAAGCGCTTCGGGGAACTCGAGAGTATTTT.

The gene calls are TRBV11-2 and TRBJ2-5; the D is unclear. Trimming left V 5 bases short and J 2 bases short, with 12 bases between. The length of the CDR3 is 14 residues. CDR1 is SGHAT, CDR2 FQNNGV, per germline. The DNA for the CDR3 is TGTGCCAGCAGCCACGGAACCGGACAAGAGACCCAGTACTTC. This gives the protein CASSHGTGQETQYF.

The V gene is TRBV10-3, the J gene TRBJ1-3; TRBD1 agrees at 8 bases. Germline CDR1 is ENHRY and CDR2 is SYGVKD. The CDR3 length is 14 residues. The junction had 5 bases not matched to a gene; V was cut back by 7 bases and J by 3 bases. As DNA, the CDR3 is TGTGCCATCAAACCAACAGGGGGTGGAAACACCATATATTTT. As protein: CAIKPTGGGNTIYF.

The chain has TRBV12-3 or TRBV12-4 and TRBJ1-5, with no clear D. The CDR3 is made up of 12 amino acids. The V end lost 6 bases, the J end lost 5 bases, and 8 bases lay between the germline ends. CDR3 protein: CASSVDDQPQHF. CDR3 sequence (DNA): TGTGCCAGCAGCGTTGACGATCAGCCCCAGCATTTT.

This clonotype was counted only a few times. The CDR3: CASSLSRGNSYEQYF. For the CDR3, the DNA is TGTGCCAGCAGCTTAAGTCGCGGAAACTCCTACGAGCAGTACTTC. This sequence joins TRBV7-3 and TRBJ2-7; no clear D. The V and J ends lost 1 base and 0 bases respectively, with 10 bases between them. CDR1 and CDR2 from the germline V gene are SGHTA and FQGTGA. The CDR3 covers 15 residues.

This chain joins TRBV20-1 and TRBJ1-4; D is undetermined. The length of the CDR3 is 15 residues. Trimming pared 2 bases from V and 0 bases from J, leaving 10 bases between. From germline, CDR1 is DFQATT and CDR2 SNEGSKA (reference sequence). CDR3 region: CSARKGGATNEKLFF. Here the CDR3 DNA reads TGCAGTGCTAGAAAAGGAGGAGCAACTAATGAAAAACTGTTTTTT.

This clonotype was recorded a few times. The gene calls are TRBV2 and TRBJ2-2; D unclear. The CDR3 loop spans 15 amino acids. CDR1 and CDR2 from the germline V gene are SNHLY and FYNNEI. V shed 4 bases and J shed 0 bases, with 9 bases lying between them. The DNA of the CDR3 is TGTGCCAGCAGTGGACCTTTCGCGAACACCGGGGAGCTGTTTTTT. Protein product: CASSGPFANTGELFF. Full variable domain (missing parts from reference TRBV2 and TRBJ2-2): EPEVTQTPSHQVTQMGQEVILRCVPISNHLYFYWYRQILGQKVEFLVSFYNNEISEKSEIFDDQFSVERPDGSNFTLKIRSTKLEDSAMYFCASSGPFANTGELFFGEGSRLTVL.

This clonotype showed up just a few times. The genes are TRBV7-9 and TRBJ1-4, with D possibly matching TRBD1 (6 bases). CDR1 and CDR2 (germline): SEHNR, FQNEAQ (reference sequence). This CDR3 spans 15 amino acids. V lost 0 bases to trimming and J lost 7 bases, with 12 bases between them. The CDR3 reads CASSLAKSGAEKLFF. The DNA of the CDR3 is TGTGCCAGCAGCTTAGCGAAGTCAGGGGCTGAAAAACTGTTTTTT.

This clonotype came up a few times. The chain couples TRBV7-8 to TRBJ2-1, with D tentatively TRBD1 or TRBD2 (5 bases each). This CDR3 comprises 14 residues. Germline V CDR1 and CDR2: SGHVS, FQNEAQ. Trimming stripped 5 bases from V and 16 bases from J, with 24 bases between. CDR3 sequence: CASSLRWGYGFDFF. CDR3 coding DNA: TGTGCCAGCAGCCTTAGGTGGGGGTACGGATTTGACTTCTTC.

Comments on this clonotype: At one end, the junction sequence differs from germline, possibly due to a read error. The V and J genes are TRBV20-1 and TRBJ2-3; the D gene is possibly TRBD2 (5 bases). The CDR3 runs 12 residues. Germline V CDR1 and CDR2: DFQATT, SNEGSKA (reference sequence). CDR3 region: CSRLALGDTLYF. The CDR3, as DNA: TGCAGTAGACTGGCACTCGGGGATACGCTGTATTTT.

The chain has TRBV7-9 and TRBJ2-3; a possible D gene is TRBD2 (6 bases). Germline V gives CDR1 SEHNR, CDR2 FQNEAQ (reference sequence). Trimming stripped 2 bases from V and 3 bases from J, with 12 bases between. This CDR3 has 15 amino acids. CDR3 bases: TGTGCCAGCAGCTTAAGGGCAGGGAGGACAGATACGCAGTATTTT. It codes for CASSLRAGRTDTQYF. Supplemented by reference TRBV7-9 and TRBJ2-3, the full variable domain reads DTGVSQNPRHKITKRGQNVTFRCDPISEHNRLYWYRQTLGQGPEFLTYFQNEAQLEKSRLLSDRFSAERPKGSFSTLEIQRTEQGDSAMYLCASSLRAGRTDTQYFGPGTRLTVL.

There are a few counts of this clonotype. The chain carries TRBV18 and TRBJ1-1; D is unclear. Per germline, CDR1 KGHSH and CDR2 LQKENI. The germline V and J ends were trimmed by 1 base and 0 bases, with 9 bases remaining between them. This CDR3 is built from 15 residues. CDR3 DNA: TGTGCCAGCTCACCACAAAATAGCATGAACACTGAAGCTTTCTTT. Amino acids: CASSPQNSMNTEAFF.